Listed here are 23 T cell receptor beta chains from one sample, sequenced in a study of cytomegalovirus exposure and HLA in healthy donors. This PCR relied on a set of 60 Vbeta primers and 13 Jbeta primers. Assay: immunoSEQ multiplex PCR; the TCRdb copy retains only in-frame clones and omits some. The sample is made up of roughly 60,000 clones, and the top ten hold roughly 4% of it. Specimen: PBMCs. The receptors come from a male donor in good health and CMV-seronegative.

The chain uses TRBV11-2 and TRBJ2-1; no definite D call. This CDR3 spans 16 amino acids. V was trimmed by 3 bases and J by 4 bases, leaving 16 bases between them. CDR1 and CDR2 from the germline V gene are SGHAT and FQNNGV. The CDR3 spells CASSFYTGASYNEQFF. The CDR3 DNA reads as TGTGCCAGCAGCTTTTATACTGGAGCTTCGTACAATGAGCAGTTCTTC.

V and J are TRBV4-1 and TRBJ1-5; 8 bases fit TRBD1. This CDR3 is built from 14 residues. Germline V lookup: CDR1 MGHRA, CDR2 YSYEKL. The ends lost 4 bases at V and 11 bases at J; junction bases unmatched: 10. The CDR3 region has the DNA TGCGCCAGCAGCCCGGACAGGGAGCCCTCGTCCCAGCATTTT. This codes for CASSPDREPSSQHF.

V is TRBV5-4 and J is TRBJ2-3; D perhaps matches TRBD2 (7 bases). The CDR3 length is 18 residues. Germline CDR1 is SGHNT and CDR2 is YYREEE (reference sequence). The V end was cut by 2 bases, the J end by 2 bases, with 21 bases between. CDR3 nucleotides: TGTGCCAGCAGCTTTAGATTAGGGGGAGGGAGGAACACAGATACGCAGTATTTT. Translation: CASSFRLGGGRNTDTQYF.

The chain is built from TRBV4-3 and TRBJ2-1, with 10 bases matching TRBD2. J gave up 4 bases and V 0 bases, and 12 bases lay outside the gene matches. This CDR3 is 19 amino acids long. Germline V lookup: CDR1 LGHNA, CDR2 YSLEER. Written as DNA, the CDR3 is TGCGCCAGCAGCCAAGAAGTCGCAGCGGGGGGGCAAAATTACAATGAGCAGTTCTTC. It yields the protein CASSQEVAAGGQNYNEQFF.

This chain uses TRBV2 with TRBJ2-6; no firm D call. This CDR3 has 16 residues. Trimming took off 4 bases at V and 1 base at J, with 11 bases between the two ends. CDR1 is SNHLY and CDR2 is FYNNEI in the germline V gene. The CDR3 sequence: CASSGLKRSGANVLTF. In DNA form, the CDR3 reads TGTGCCAGCAGTGGACTCAAGAGATCTGGGGCCAACGTCCTGACTTTC.

This rearrangement joins TRBV27 to TRBJ2-7; 9 nucleotides match TRBD1. Germline-derived CDR1 and CDR2 are MNHEY and SMNVEV (reference sequence). This CDR3 is built from 14 residues. Trimming cost V 5 bases and J 2 bases; bases outside gene matches: 4. In DNA form, the CDR3 reads TGTGCCAGCAGTGGGGACAGGGCGACCTACGAGCAGTACTTC. Residues: CASSGDRATYEQYF.

As for this clone: One end of the junction is discordant with germline, which a read error may explain. The rearrangement uses TRBV6-4 and TRBJ2-1; D perhaps matches TRBD1 (6 bases). This CDR3 spans 15 amino acids. The germline gives CDR1 MRHNA, CDR2 SNTAGT. CDR3 nucleotide sequence: TGTGCCAGCAGTGAAGGGGACACCTCCGACAATGAGCAGTTCTTC. As protein: CASSEGDTSDNEQFF.

The rearrangement uses TRBV28 and TRBJ1-6; no clear D. CDR1 is MDHEN and CDR2 is SYDVKM in the germline V gene. V gave up 6 bases and J gave up 9 bases, with 15 bases separating them. The CDR3 runs 14 residues. The CDR3 spells CASRPDSTVSPLHF. The CDR3 coding sequence is TGTGCCAGCAGGCCAGACTCGACGGTTTCACCCCTCCACTTT.

As regards this clone: The junction and the germline gene differ at one end; a read error may be behind it. This rearrangement joins TRBV5-1 to TRBJ2-3; 9 bases map to TRBD1. This CDR3 has 18 amino acids. The germline V gene encodes CDR1 SGHRS and CDR2 YFSETQ. Here the CDR3 reads CASSLVGTGPLSTDKQYF. The CDR3 coding sequence is TGCGCCAGCAGCTTGGTCGGGACAGGGCCCCTTAGCACAGATAAGCAGTATTTT.

The chain uses TRBV6-5 and TRBJ2-7; TRBD2 matches 8 bases. There are 13 residues in the CDR3. Germline CDR1 is MNHEY and CDR2 is SVGAGI. J was trimmed by 4 bases and V by 9 bases; bases with no gene match: 8. CDR3 sequence: CASYSGTAYEQYF. The DNA of the CDR3 is TGTGCCAGTTATAGCGGGACGGCATACGAGCAGTACTTC.

The V gene is TRBV18, the J gene TRBJ2-7, with TRBD2 as a possible D gene (5 bases). This CDR3 has 14 amino acids. Trimming left V 2 bases short and J 2 bases short, with 10 bases between. Germline loops: CDR1 KGHSH, CDR2 LQKENI. In nucleotides, the CDR3 is TGTGCCAGCTCACCAAGCGGTTTCGCCTACGAGCAGTACTTC. Its protein product is CASSPSGFAYEQYF.

J is TRBJ1-4 and V is TRBV6-5, with D possibly TRBD1 on 5 matching bases. CDR3 length: 15 residues. Deletions cut 1 base from V and 6 bases from J, with 12 bases between. CDR1 is MNHEY and CDR2 is SVGAGI in the germline V gene. The CDR3 bases are TGTGCCAGCAGTTACTTCGGGGGGGTGGATGAAAAACTGTTTTTT. As protein: CASSYFGGVDEKLFF.

The chain has TRBV9 and TRBJ1-4; D call uncertain. The CDR3 has 15 amino acids. V lost 3 bases and J lost 5, with 14 bases in between. The germline CDR1 and CDR2 sequences are SGDLS and YYNGEE. The CDR3 region is CASSARESPNEKLFF. CDR3 in DNA: TGTGCCAGCAGCGCCCGGGAAAGTCCGAATGAAAAACTGTTTTTT.

CDR3 sequence reads: CASSDPAGTGGEKLFF. The DNA of the CDR3 is TGTGCCAGCAGCGATCCCGCCGGGACAGGGGGTGAAAAACTGTTTTTT. The genes are TRBV7-6 and TRBJ1-4, with 11 bases that match TRBD1. This CDR3 region has 16 residues. The V gene end was trimmed by 5 bases and the J gene end by 7 bases; junction bases not matched to a gene: 9. From germline, CDR1 is SGHVS and CDR2 FNYEAQ.

The chain has TRBV10-3 and TRBJ1-5; D not certain. Germline V gene sequence: CDR1 ENHRY, CDR2 SYGVKD. The CDR3 runs to 14 residues. V gave up 8 bases and J gave up 0 bases, with 11 bases separating them. The CDR3 coding sequence is TGTGCCATCGCGGAGTTGTATAGCAATCAGCCCCAGCATTTT. Protein: CAIAELYSNQPQHF.

The chain combines TRBV9 with TRBJ2-1, with D unresolved. This CDR3 is built from 13 residues. Germline CDR1 reads SGDLS; CDR2 reads YYNGEE. The V end was cut by 0 bases, the J end by 5 bases, with 6 bases between. The chain's CDR3 is CASSVETDNEQFF. The CDR3 DNA follows: TGTGCCAGCAGCGTAGAAACGGACAATGAGCAGTTCTTC.

The J gene is TRBJ2-3, the V gene TRBV19, with D perhaps given as TRBD1 or TRBD2 (9 bases each). The CDR3 loop spans 19 amino acids. Looked up from germline, CDR1 is LNHDA and CDR2 is SQIVND (reference sequence). V was cut by 5 bases and J by 0 bases, with 24 bases left in between. CDR3 sequence reads: CASSFRDRALAGSTDTQYF. The CDR3 region has the DNA TGTGCCAGTAGTTTCCGGGACAGGGCCCTAGCGGGGAGCACAGATACGCAGTATTTT.

This chain joins TRBV6-1 and TRBJ1-5; tentative D call: TRBD1 (5 bases). The ends were cut back, 4 bases at V and 7 bases at J, with 14 bases in the middle. Germline values: CDR1 MNHNS, CDR2 SASEGT. The CDR3 loop spans 14 amino acids. In DNA form, the CDR3 reads TGTGCCAGCAGTGGGGGCAGGGCGGGGCAGCCCCAGCATTTT. Translated: CASSGGRAGQPQHF.

The genes are TRBV11-3 and TRBJ2-2; 9 positions match TRBD1. The J segment lost 4 bases and the V segment lost 8 bases, leaving 5 bases of the junction unmatched. This CDR3 has 14 amino acids. Germline lookup yields CDR1 SGHNT and CDR2 YENEEA. Here the CDR3 reads CASGGTGSTGELFF. CDR3 nucleotide sequence: TGTGCCAGCGGCGGGACAGGGAGCACCGGGGAGCTGTTTTTT. Supplemented by reference TRBV11-3 and TRBJ2-2, the full variable domain reads EAGVVQSPRYKIIEKKQPVAFWCNPISGHNTLYWYLQNLGQGPELLIRYENEEAVDDSQLPKDRFSAERLKGVDSTLKIQPAELGDSAVYLCASGGTGSTGELFFGEGSRLTVL.

The chain carries TRBV7-2 and TRBJ2-3; a weak D match, TRBD2 (6 bases). The length of the CDR3 is 14 residues. Germline CDR1 is SGHTA and CDR2 is FQGNSA. Trimming left V 6 bases short and J 1 base short, with 11 bases between. Written as DNA, the CDR3 is TGTGCCAGCAGTGTTACGGGGGGCACAGATACGCAGTATTTT. The encoded protein is CASSVTGGTDTQYF.

The rearrangement joins TRBV7-9 to TRBJ2-5, with no clear D. This CDR3 is built from 14 residues. Germline CDR1 SEHNR, CDR2 FQNEAQ (reference sequence). Trimming removed 2 bases at V and 5 bases at J, with 12 bases between. CDR3 loop: CASSLSPLRETQYF. CDR3 coding DNA: TGTGCCAGCAGCTTATCACCGTTACGGGAGACCCAGTACTTC.

The gene calls are TRBV6-1 and TRBJ2-1, with unresolved D. The CDR3 runs to 15 residues. V lost 6 bases and J 0 bases, leaving 12 bases between the germline ends. Germline lookup yields CDR1 MNHNS and CDR2 SASEGT. The DNA for the CDR3 is TGTGCCAGCAGCTTCGACTTGAGCTCCTACAATGAGCAGTTCTTC. It is translated as CASSFDLSSYNEQFF.

V gene TRBV19 combines with J gene TRBJ2-3; D is uncertain. Germline-derived CDR1 and CDR2 are LNHDA and SQIVND (reference sequence). With 3 bases removed from V and 0 bases from J, the gap between germline ends came to 13 bases. This CDR3 spans 16 amino acids. CDR3 protein: CASSMMVSHSTDTQYF. The CDR3 DNA is TGTGCCAGTAGTATGATGGTATCACATAGCACAGATACGCAGTATTTT.